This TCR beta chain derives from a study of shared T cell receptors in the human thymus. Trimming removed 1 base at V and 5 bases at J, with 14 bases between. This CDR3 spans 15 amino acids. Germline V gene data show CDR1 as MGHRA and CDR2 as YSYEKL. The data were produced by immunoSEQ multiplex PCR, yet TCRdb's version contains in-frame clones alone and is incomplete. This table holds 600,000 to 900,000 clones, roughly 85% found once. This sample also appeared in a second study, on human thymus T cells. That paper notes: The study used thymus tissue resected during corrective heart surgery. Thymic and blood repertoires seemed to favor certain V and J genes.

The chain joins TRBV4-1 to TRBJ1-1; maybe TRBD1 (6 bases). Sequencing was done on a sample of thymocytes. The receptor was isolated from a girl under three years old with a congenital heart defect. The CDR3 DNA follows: TGCGCCAGCAGCCAAGTCCCAGGGGCAGGGACTGAAGCTTTCTTT. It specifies CASSQVPGAGTEAFF.